This TCR beta chain was found in a study of radiotherapy plus CTLA-4 blockade in lung cancer. Looked up from germline, CDR1 is SQVTM and CDR2 is ANQGSEA. V was clipped by 6 bases and J by 7 bases; unmatched bases: 13. The CDR3 runs to 15 residues. Method: immunoSEQ multiplex PCR; TCRdb's copy keeps in-frame clones and lacks some. In the table there are under 100,000 clones, over 80% of which are singletons. This sample comprised peripheral blood, obtained from a patient treated with radiotherapy plus ipilimumab. The genes are TRBV29-1 and TRBJ2-2, with TRBD2 matching 8 bases. The source of this sequence is a human donor with non-small cell lung cancer that progressed on radiotherapy plus ipilimumab. In DNA, the CDR3 is TGCAGCGTCGGAAGCGGGAGAGGGTTAATCGGGGAGCTGTTTTTT. Protein: CSVGSGRGLIGELFF.